A single T cell receptor (beta chain) is shown here with its context. The antigen remains unidentified. This entry is derived from a study of cytomegalovirus exposure and HLA in healthy donors. The CDR3 totals 15 residues. Germline assignment: CDR1 SGHTA and CDR2 FQGNSA. V was pared by 5 bases and J by 2 bases, with 8 bases of the junction left unmatched. Findings and limits, study-wide: Generally TCR sequences proved uncommon, though certain public TCRs appeared in numerous donors.

The PCR ran on 60 Vbeta and 13 Jbeta primers. Sequencing was performed with immunoSEQ multiplex PCR; in TCRdb, only in-frame clones are kept and a portion is missing. The table records around 100,000 clones, roughly four fifths of them present only once. The donors, nominally healthy at sampling, likely had unrecorded immune exposures. The sequence derives from a woman aged 18 to 35 in good health and CMV-seronegative. The chain is built from TRBV7-2 and TRBJ1-2, with 7 nucleotides matching TRBD1. Material for sequencing was PBMCs. CDR3 bases: TGTGCCAGCAGCGTCCGGACAGGTGGAAACTATGGCTACACCTTC. This encodes CASSVRTGGNYGYTF.